Listed here is a single TCR beta chain. These data are taken from a study of blood T cell repertoires in COVID-19. On the study more broadly: Samples of COVID-19 (acute and convalescent) were obtained from the United States, Italy and Spain.

Produced via immunoSEQ multiplex PCR; TCRdb's table is partial and in-frame only. Seen here are 80,000 to 130,000 clones, approximately 92% observed once, and the top ten hold around 6%. Germline loops: CDR1 SNHLY, CDR2 FYNNEI. V shed 4 bases and J 5 bases; nucleotides not matched to a gene: 6. The CDR3 contains 14 residues. The receptor's source is a man aged 70 or older with acute or convalescent COVID-19. The sequenced sample was peripheral blood. V is TRBV2 and J is TRBJ2-7, with 9 positions matching TRBD1. The CDR3 DNA sequence: TGTGCCAGCAGTGGACGGGACAGGGTCCACGAGCAGTACTTC. The encoded protein is CASSGRDRVHEQYF.